The clone carrying this T cell receptor beta chain was detected ten times or more. CDR1 is SGHTA and CDR2 is FQGNSA in the germline V gene. V lost 5 bases, J lost 2 bases, and 9 bases lay in between. The CDR3 has 13 residues. The time point: pre-sensitization, week 0. Documented treatment: therapeutic diphenylcyclopropenone sensitization with weekly scalp DPC. Unfractionated whole blood yielded total RNA. MiXCR was run by TCRdb on the RACE reads, yielding one entry per CDR3 protein. The sample consists of about 34,000 distinct CDR3 sequences, approximately 10% of them appearing once. This entry comes from a study of human T cells and chemical hapten exposure.

The sample here was whole blood, taken in connection with sensitization to the hapten diphenylcyclopropenone (DPC). This receptor was identified in a man aged 50-60 years with alopecia areata. Some clones in this sample may be carry-over from other donors' samples. The chain has TRBV7-2 and TRBJ1-2, with D perhaps matching TRBD1 (5 bases). The CDR3 sequence: CASSTGANYGYTF. The CDR3 DNA sequence: TGTGCCAGCAGCACCGGGGCGAACTATGGCTACACCTTC.